The 10 T cell receptor beta chains below come from one sample, sequenced in a study of T cells in Graves' hyperthyroidism and ophthalmopathy. Template material for amplifying TCR beta CDR3 regions consisted of RNA transcripts. In the first-round RT-PCR of the TCR CDR3, the HTBI primer set was used. TCRdb itself ran the multiplex PCR reads through MiXCR, one entry per CDR3 protein. The sample lists roughly 750,000 distinct CDR3 sequences; roughly 17% were seen once. The sequencing input was blood. Every receptor here comes from a man aged 18-30 years with Graves' hyperthyroidism.

As regards this clonotype: Just one base apart from a much larger clone, this may be a read error. The chain links TRBV15 to TRBJ2-5; TRBD1 matches 8 bases. The CDR3 runs 15 residues. Germline V CDR1 and CDR2: LNHNV, YYDKDF (reference sequence). The DNA for the CDR3 is TGTGCCCCCAGCAGAGATATGGGGACAGGAGAGACCCAGTACTTC. It specifies CAPSRDMGTGETQYF.

Points on this clonotype: An end of the junction differs from the germline gene, which may be a read error. The CDR3, as DNA: TGTGCCTGCAGTTCGACCGCTGGTGAGCCCCAGCATTTT. It yields the protein CACSSTAGEPQHF. V gene TRBV27 combines with J gene TRBJ1-5; no clear D gene. The CDR3 covers 13 residues. The germline CDR1 and CDR2 sequences are MNHEY and SMNVEV (reference sequence).

The gene calls are TRBV18 and TRBJ2-1, with TRBD1 as a possible D gene (6 bases). The CDR3 runs 15 residues. Per the germline V gene, CDR1 is KGHSH and CDR2 is LQKENI. V lost 2 bases to trimming and J lost 5 bases, with 13 bases between them. CDR3 DNA sequence: TGTGCCAGCTCACCAACGACAGGCTCTAACAATGAGCAGTTCTTC. Translating it yields CASSPTTGSNNEQFF.

This clonotype was counted ten times or more. J is TRBJ1-5 and V is TRBV18; unclear D gene. Trimming stripped 3 bases from V and 0 bases from J, with 9 bases between. In germline, CDR1 is KGHSH, CDR2 LQKENI. The CDR3 runs to 15 residues. CDR3 sequence (DNA): TGTGCCAGCTCACCCGACGGGTATAGCAATCAGCCCCAGCATTTT. Encoded protein: CASSPDGYSNQPQHF.

This clonotype was detected many times. The chain joins TRBV6-1 to TRBJ2-7, with D maybe TRBD1 (6 bases). The V and J ends lost 10 bases and 3 bases respectively, with 16 bases between them. The CDR3 contains 13 residues. Looked up from germline, CDR1 is MNHNS and CDR2 is SASEGT. This chain's CDR3 is CAIALQGLYEQYF. Here the CDR3 DNA reads TGTGCCATCGCCTTACAGGGCCTCTACGAGCAGTACTTC.

This clonotype was seen many times. The J gene is TRBJ2-1, the V gene TRBV30; 8 bases fit TRBD1. The CDR3 runs 14 residues. The trim removed 0 bases at V and 3 bases at J, leaving 1 base unmatched. The germline CDR1 and CDR2 sequences are GTSNPN and SVGIG (reference sequence). CDR3 DNA: TGTGCCTGGAGTGTCAGGGGGCTCTACAATGAGCAGTTCTTC. As protein: CAWSVRGLYNEQFF.

Notes on this clonotype: This clone may be a read error of a much larger clone one base away. The chain employs TRBV19 and TRBJ2-5, with TRBD2 identical over 13 bases. The assigned J gene may be wrong: the sequence end matches TRBJ2-1 better. The V gene's germline CDR1 is LNHDA and CDR2 SQIVND (reference sequence). The CDR3 consists of 15 residues. The CDR3 region has the DNA TGTGCCAGTAGTATACGGACTAGCGGGAGCGAGACCCAGTTCTTC. Protein: CASSIRTSGSETQFF.

This clonotype was recorded at least ten times. V is TRBV13 and J is TRBJ1-1, with TRBD1 as a possible D gene (5 bases). The CDR3 covers 15 residues. In germline, CDR1 is PRHDT, CDR2 FYEKMQ (reference sequence). Trimming cost V 6 bases and J 1 base, with 15 bases left between them. The CDR3 sequence is CASRLTGTANTEAFF. The CDR3 DNA reads TGTGCCAGCAGACTAACCGGGACGGCGAACACTGAAGCTTTCTTT.

This clonotype was recorded only once. The chain is built from TRBV15 and TRBJ1-6; no definite D call. Trimming stripped 0 bases from V and 9 bases from J, with 9 bases between. The V gene's germline CDR1 is LNHNV and CDR2 YYDKDF (reference sequence). This CDR3 has 14 residues. The DNA for the CDR3 is TGTGCCACCAGCAGAGATCAAACGAGTTCACCCCTCCACTTT. Protein: CATSRDQTSSPLHF.

The genes are TRBV28 and TRBJ1-1, with D uncertain. Trimming removed 10 bases at V and 5 bases at J, with 17 bases between. CDR3 length: 13 amino acids. Germline V CDR1 and CDR2: MDHEN, SYDVKM. CDR3 sequence (DNA): TGTGCCACCACCGACACGGTGGTTACTGAAGCTTTCTTT. Translated: CATTDTVVTEAFF.